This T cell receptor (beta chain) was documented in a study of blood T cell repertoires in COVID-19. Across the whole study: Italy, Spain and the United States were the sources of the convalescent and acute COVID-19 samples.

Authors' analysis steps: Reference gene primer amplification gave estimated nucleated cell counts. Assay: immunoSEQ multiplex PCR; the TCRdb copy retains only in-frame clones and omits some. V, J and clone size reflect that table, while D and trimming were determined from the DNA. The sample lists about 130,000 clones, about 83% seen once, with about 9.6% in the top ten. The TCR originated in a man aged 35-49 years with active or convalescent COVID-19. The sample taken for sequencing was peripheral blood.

The CDR3 loop reads CASLFWRGQDEQYF. As DNA, the CDR3 is TGTGCCAGCCTCTTCTGGAGGGGGCAGGACGAGCAGTACTTC. This rearrangement joins TRBV6-5 to TRBJ2-7; possible D gene TRBD1, 7 bases. The germline gives CDR1 MNHEY, CDR2 SVGAGI. This CDR3 is built from 14 residues. The ends were cut back, 8 bases at V and 5 bases at J, with 19 bases in the middle.